A selection of T cell receptor beta chains follows, all from one sample in a study of cytomegalovirus exposure and HLA in healthy donors. The protocol was immunoSEQ multiplex PCR, while the TCRdb copy is restricted to in-frame clones and leaves out a portion. The sample yields around 95,000 clones, around 73% seen once. Sequenced: PBMCs. These receptors all come from a woman in her forties in good health and CMV-seropositive. Each CDR3 is given without its conserved first and last residue. Each record gives: V gene, J gene, CDR3 protein.

v_gene: TRBV5-6; j_gene: TRBJ2-5; CDR3aa: ASSLGAGASQETQY
v_gene: TRBV27; j_gene: TRBJ2-3; CDR3aa: ASSSVAGTDTQY
v_gene: TRBV6-5; j_gene: TRBJ2-1; CDR3aa: ASRPGQGNYNEQF
v_gene: TRBV6-4; j_gene: TRBJ2-5; CDR3aa: ASSRLAGGGETQY
v_gene: TRBV6-5; j_gene: TRBJ2-6; CDR3aa: ASSSGLFSGANVLT
v_gene: TRBV4-1; j_gene: TRBJ1-1; CDR3aa: ASSQAGGDLGTEAF
v_gene: TRBV14; j_gene: TRBJ2-1; CDR3aa: ASSQAQGYNEQF
v_gene: TRBV2; j_gene: TRBJ2-3; CDR3aa: ASSDQREGTDTQY
v_gene: TRBV7-6; j_gene: TRBJ2-1; CDR3aa: ASSLDGGGYNEQF
v_gene: TRBV10-3; j_gene: TRBJ2-1; CDR3aa: AISESMAGRYNEQF
v_gene: TRBV7-2; j_gene: TRBJ2-5; CDR3aa: ASSRERWETQY
v_gene: TRBV5-6; j_gene: TRBJ1-3; CDR3aa: ASSFPGTGNTIY
v_gene: TRBV5-1; j_gene: TRBJ1-2; CDR3aa: ASSDIRDRGNYGYT
v_gene: TRBV28; j_gene: TRBJ2-3; CDR3aa: ASSFGQDFTDTQY
v_gene: TRBV18; j_gene: TRBJ2-1; CDR3aa: ASSPLAGAGEQF
v_gene: TRBV5-1; j_gene: TRBJ2-3; CDR3aa: ASSLDVAGTDTQY
v_gene: TRBV27; j_gene: TRBJ2-7; CDR3aa: ASRFGSRTQYEQY
v_gene: TRBV28; j_gene: TRBJ2-7; CDR3aa: ASSLGLAGVGAYEQY
v_gene: TRBV19; j_gene: TRBJ1-2; CDR3aa: ASSMPTGDSSYGYT
v_gene: TRBV2; j_gene: TRBJ1-2; CDR3aa: ASRGGYGYT
v_gene: TRBV19; j_gene: TRBJ1-2; CDR3aa: ASTKEDRVYGYT
v_gene: TRBV7-3; j_gene: TRBJ2-7; CDR3aa: ASSLSGGGYEQY
v_gene: TRBV11-3; j_gene: TRBJ2-3; CDR3aa: ASSFSSGSGTQY
v_gene: TRBV7-6; j_gene: TRBJ1-6; CDR3aa: ASSLGYENSPLH
v_gene: TRBV7-8; j_gene: TRBJ2-7; CDR3aa: ASSLVGGYEQY
v_gene: TRBV10-3; j_gene: TRBJ2-7; CDR3aa: AISESSYPYEQY
v_gene: TRBV5-1; j_gene: TRBJ1-5; CDR3aa: ASSLEGRREQPQH
v_gene: TRBV15; j_gene: TRBJ2-7; CDR3aa: ATSRVAELYEQY
v_gene: TRBV10-3; j_gene: TRBJ2-2; CDR3aa: AISAPWGTSGHTGELF
v_gene: TRBV28; j_gene: TRBJ2-5; CDR3aa: ASSAPGWVETQY
v_gene: TRBV5-1; j_gene: TRBJ1-1; CDR3aa: ASSSGQTAMNTEAF
v_gene: TRBV10-2; j_gene: TRBJ2-2; CDR3aa: ASGTSGSDGELF
v_gene: TRBV7-9; j_gene: TRBJ2-1; CDR3aa: ASSNTGLAGDEQF
v_gene: TRBV6-1; j_gene: TRBJ2-3; CDR3aa: ASSEPLDDRGYTDTQY
v_gene: TRBV4-1; j_gene: TRBJ2-1; CDR3aa: ASSQYTGNDHNEQF
v_gene: TRBV13; j_gene: TRBJ2-1; CDR3aa: ASSTGLALSEQF
v_gene: TRBV5-1; j_gene: TRBJ1-1; CDR3aa: ASSPVGPAEAF
v_gene: TRBV5-1; j_gene: TRBJ1-2; CDR3aa: ASSLAGESWDGYT
v_gene: TRBV30; j_gene: TRBJ2-1; CDR3aa: AWSVQRTSGKGNEQF
v_gene: TRBV11-1; j_gene: TRBJ2-1; CDR3aa: ASSGGLAGDWDEQF
v_gene: TRBV6-6; j_gene: TRBJ2-3; CDR3aa: ASSDRGGTDTQY
v_gene: TRBV28; j_gene: TRBJ2-7; CDR3aa: ASSTLPAGVNSYEQY
v_gene: TRBV2; j_gene: TRBJ2-1; CDR3aa: ASTSPGQHNEQF
v_gene: TRBV28; j_gene: TRBJ2-7; CDR3aa: ASTTVESYEQY
v_gene: TRBV5-8; j_gene: TRBJ2-1; CDR3aa: ASSLRTDYNEQF
v_gene: TRBV30; j_gene: .; CDR3aa: AWTRGTGGSYEQY
v_gene: TRBV5-1; j_gene: TRBJ2-7; CDR3aa: ASSLFPGQGIDEQY
v_gene: TRBV6-6; j_gene: TRBJ2-3; CDR3aa: ASSSTTLTDTQY
v_gene: TRBV6-1; j_gene: TRBJ1-1; CDR3aa: ASSDRGEVTEAF
v_gene: TRBV11-3; j_gene: TRBJ2-1; CDR3aa: ASSHRTIDEQF
v_gene: TRBV6-5; j_gene: TRBJ2-5; CDR3aa: ASRPRQPQETQY
v_gene: TRBV11-3; j_gene: TRBJ2-3; CDR3aa: ASSAGVPDTQY
v_gene: TRBV5-1; j_gene: TRBJ2-1; CDR3aa: ASSLREGGYNEQF